This T cell receptor (beta chain) is drawn from a study of blood T cell repertoires in COVID-19. Repertoires were generated with immunoSEQ multiplex PCR, while TCRdb's copy carries only in-frame clones and drops some. The top ten hold around 17% of the sample, which has 90,000 or so clones, about 83% seen once. This clone was seen a single time. Sequencing used peripheral blood. The receptor comes from a woman aged 55 to 70 with COVID-19, enrolled during active disease.

CDR3 nucleotides: TGTGCCACCAGCGAAAGCGGGGGTCGAGATACGCAGTATTTT. It is translated as CATSESGGRDTQYF. The gene calls are TRBV24-1 and TRBJ2-3; 8 positions match TRBD2. Germline V gene data show CDR1 as KGHDR and CDR2 as SFDVKD. J lost 5 bases, V lost 7 bases, and 7 bases had no gene match. The CDR3 is made up of 14 amino acids.